Listed here are 3 T cell receptor beta chains from one sample, sequenced in a study of control samples from healthy donors and cancer patients. Here immunoSEQ multiplex PCR was the method, and the copy in TCRdb shows in-frame clones only, minus some. The sample carries under 60,000 clones, 94% recorded once. The sequenced sample consisted of blood. The receptor source for this set is a man aged 25 to 40 in good health.

The chain employs TRBV11-3 and TRBJ2-1; D remains ambiguous. Germline V gene data show CDR1 as SGHNT and CDR2 as YENEEA. The V end lost 4 bases, the J end lost 0 bases, and 10 bases lay between the germline ends. The CDR3 covers 15 residues. CDR3 bases: TGTGCCAGCAGCTCGGTCCTGAGCTCCTACAATGAGCAGTTCTTC. Translating gives CASSSVLSSYNEQFF. Full variable domain (remainder filled in from reference TRBV11-3 and TRBJ2-1): EAGVVQSPRYKIIEKKQPVAFWCNPISGHNTLYWYLQNLGQGPELLIRYENEEAVDDSQLPKDRFSAERLKGVDSTLKIQPAELGDSAVYLCASSSVLSSYNEQFFGPGTRLTVL.

V gene TRBV5-1 combines with J gene TRBJ1-2; D gene uncertain. Germline V CDR1 and CDR2: SGHRS, YFSETQ. Trimming left V 4 bases short and J 4 bases short, with 23 bases between. There are 17 residues in the CDR3. The CDR3 region has the DNA TGCGCCAGCAGCCTTGGGAATTTACGGCTTCTGGGCTATGGCTACACCTTC. Its protein is CASSLGNLRLLGYGYTF.

The V gene is TRBV5-6, the J gene TRBJ2-1, with D possibly being TRBD1 (6 bases). V lost 4 bases to trimming and J lost 4 bases, with 12 bases between them. The CDR3 is made up of 14 amino acids. CDR1 and CDR2 (germline): SGHDT, YYEEEE. CDR3 region: CASSRDNRYNEQFF. In nucleotides, the CDR3 is TGTGCCAGCAGCCGGGACAATCGGTACAATGAGCAGTTCTTC.